This T cell receptor (beta chain) appears in the sequencing data of a study of cytomegalovirus exposure and HLA in healthy donors. Study-wide points: As immune exposure information, only CMV serostatus was available. After further analysis at a later stage, roughly 16,000 TCR beta sequences were associated with HLA alleles at 0.05 false discovery rate. Cytomegalovirus-associated status was assigned to about 180 TCR beta chains. An analysis done earlier found most TCR beta V segments productive about 87% or about 30% of the time.

Germline V gives CDR1 LNHDA, CDR2 SQIVND (reference sequence). This CDR3 is built from 14 residues. Between the trimmed V and J ends, which lost 3 bases and 4 bases, there was a span of 12 bases. With respect to this clone: Its antigen is unidentified.

Use of 60 Vbeta and 13 Jbeta primers characterized the PCR. Only in-frame clones appear in the TCRdb table, and some are missing; sequencing was by immunoSEQ multiplex PCR. The table lists 90,000 or so clones, roughly 74% of them singletons. V usage is TRBV19 and J usage is TRBJ1-2, with D possibly being TRBD1 (5 bases). Sequenced material: PBMCs. The sequence was obtained from a woman between 18 and 30 years old in good health and CMV-seropositive. The CDR3 DNA sequence: TGTGCCAGTAGTATCCAGGGTGACCTCTATGGCTACACCTTC. This encodes CASSIQGDLYGYTF.